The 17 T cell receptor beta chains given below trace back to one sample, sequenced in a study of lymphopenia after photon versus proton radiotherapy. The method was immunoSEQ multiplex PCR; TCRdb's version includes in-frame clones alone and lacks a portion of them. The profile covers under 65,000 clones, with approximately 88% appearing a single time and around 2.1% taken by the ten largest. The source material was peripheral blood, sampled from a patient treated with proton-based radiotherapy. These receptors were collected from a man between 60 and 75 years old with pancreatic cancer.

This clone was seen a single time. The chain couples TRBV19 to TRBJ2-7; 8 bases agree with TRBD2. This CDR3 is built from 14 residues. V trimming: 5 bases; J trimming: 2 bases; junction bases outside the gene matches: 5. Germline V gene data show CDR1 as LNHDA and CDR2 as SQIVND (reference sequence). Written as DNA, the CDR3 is TGTGCCAGTAGTGCCCTCGGGAGGGCCTACGAGCAGTACTTC. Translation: CASSALGRAYEQYF.

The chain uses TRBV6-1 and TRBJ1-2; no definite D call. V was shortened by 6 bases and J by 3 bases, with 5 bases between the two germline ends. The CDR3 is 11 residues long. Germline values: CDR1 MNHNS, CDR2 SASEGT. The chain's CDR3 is CASRFYYGYTF. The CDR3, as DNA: TGTGCCAGCAGGTTTTACTATGGCTACACCTTC.

In DNA form, the CDR3 reads TGTGCCAGCAGCCGGGGCGCCTCGAACACCGGGGAGCTGTTTTTT. It encodes CASSRGASNTGELFF. The V gene is TRBV5-4, the J gene TRBJ2-2; D tentatively fits TRBD1 or TRBD2 (5 bases each). The V gene's germline CDR1 is SGHNT and CDR2 YYREEE (reference sequence). The CDR3 is 15 amino acids. Between the trimmed V and J ends, which lost 4 bases and 0 bases, there was a span of 10 bases.

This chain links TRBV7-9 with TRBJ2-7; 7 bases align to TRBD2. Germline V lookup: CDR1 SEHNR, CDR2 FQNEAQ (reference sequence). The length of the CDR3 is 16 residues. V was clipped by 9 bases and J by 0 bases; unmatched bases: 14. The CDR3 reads CASSDPYGGSSYEQYF. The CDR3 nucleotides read TGTGCCAGTTCTGACCCCTACGGCGGGAGCTCCTACGAGCAGTACTTC.

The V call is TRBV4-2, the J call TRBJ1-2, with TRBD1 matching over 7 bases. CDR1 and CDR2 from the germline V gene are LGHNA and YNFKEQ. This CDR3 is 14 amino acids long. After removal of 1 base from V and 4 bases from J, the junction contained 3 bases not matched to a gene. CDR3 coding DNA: TGTGCCAGCAGCCAAGGGGACAGAGGCTATGGCTACACCTTC. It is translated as CASSQGDRGYGYTF.

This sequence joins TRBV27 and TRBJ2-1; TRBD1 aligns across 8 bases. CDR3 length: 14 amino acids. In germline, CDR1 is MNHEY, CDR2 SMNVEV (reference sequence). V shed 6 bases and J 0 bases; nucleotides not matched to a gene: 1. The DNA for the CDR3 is TGTGCCAGCAGACAGGGGGTCTCCTACAATGAGCAGTTCTTC. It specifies CASRQGVSYNEQFF.

CDR3 sequence: CASGDLFSGANVLTF. The CDR3 region has the DNA TGTGCTTCCGGGGACCTCTTCTCTGGGGCCAACGTCCTGACTTTC. The V call is TRBV19, the J call TRBJ2-6; D is perhaps TRBD1 or TRBD2 (5 bases each). Germline lookup yields CDR1 LNHDA and CDR2 SQIVND (reference sequence). The length of the CDR3 is 15 residues.

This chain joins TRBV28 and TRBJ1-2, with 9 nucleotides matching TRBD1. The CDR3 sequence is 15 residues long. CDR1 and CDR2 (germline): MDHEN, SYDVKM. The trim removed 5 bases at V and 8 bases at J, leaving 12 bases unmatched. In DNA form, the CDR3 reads TGTGCCAGCAGTCCGGGGGTTGACAGGGGGAGAGGCTACACCTTC. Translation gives CASSPGVDRGRGYTF.

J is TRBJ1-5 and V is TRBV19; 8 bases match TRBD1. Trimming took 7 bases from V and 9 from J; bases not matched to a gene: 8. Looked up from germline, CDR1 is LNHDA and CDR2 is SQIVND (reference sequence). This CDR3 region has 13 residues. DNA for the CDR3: TGTGCCAGTAACCCGACAGGGGTTGGGCCCCAGCATTTT. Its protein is CASNPTGVGPQHF.

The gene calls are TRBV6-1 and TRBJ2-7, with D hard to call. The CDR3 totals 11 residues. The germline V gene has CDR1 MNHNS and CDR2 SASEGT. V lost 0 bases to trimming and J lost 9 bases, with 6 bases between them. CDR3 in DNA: TGTGCCAGCAGTGAAGCACTCAGGCAGTACTTC. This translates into CASSEALRQYF.

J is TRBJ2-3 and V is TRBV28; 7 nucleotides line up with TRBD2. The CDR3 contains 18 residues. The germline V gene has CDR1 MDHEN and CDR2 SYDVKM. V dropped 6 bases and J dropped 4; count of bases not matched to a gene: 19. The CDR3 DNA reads TGTGCCAGCAGCCAAGGGCGGGAGCGGTTTTGGGGTGCAGATACGCAGTATTTT. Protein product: CASSQGRERFWGADTQYF.

This CDR3 reads CASKAGGFDQPQHF. CDR3 nucleotide sequence: TGTGCCAGTAAGGCCGGGGGCTTTGATCAGCCCCAGCATTTT. The rearrangement joins TRBV19 to TRBJ1-5, with a weak D call TRBD1 (6 bases). CDR1 and CDR2 (germline): LNHDA, SQIVND (reference sequence). Trimming removed 7 bases at V and 5 bases at J, with 15 bases between. The CDR3 extends over 14 amino acids.

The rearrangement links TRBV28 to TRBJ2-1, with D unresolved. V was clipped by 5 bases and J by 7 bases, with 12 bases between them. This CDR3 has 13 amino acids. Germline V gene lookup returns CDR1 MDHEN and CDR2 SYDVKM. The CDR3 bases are TGTGCCAGCAGTCAAGGGTGGCGAAATGAGCAGTTCTTC. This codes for CASSQGWRNEQFF. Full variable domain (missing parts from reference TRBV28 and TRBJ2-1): DVKVTQSSRYLVKRTGEKVFLECVQDMDHENMFWYRQDPGLGLRLIYFSYDVKMKEKGDIPEGYSVSREKKERFSLILESASTNQTSMYLCASSQGWRNEQFFGPGTRLTVL.

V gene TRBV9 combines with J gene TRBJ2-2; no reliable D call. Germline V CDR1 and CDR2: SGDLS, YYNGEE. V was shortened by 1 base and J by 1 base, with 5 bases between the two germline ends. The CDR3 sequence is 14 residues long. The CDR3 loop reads CASSVRLNTGELFF. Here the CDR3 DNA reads TGTGCCAGCAGCGTACGGTTGAACACCGGGGAGCTGTTTTTT. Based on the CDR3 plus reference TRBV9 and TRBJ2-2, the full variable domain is DSGVTQTPKHLITATGQRVTLRCSPRSGDLSVYWYQQSLDQGLQFLIQYYNGEERAKGNILERFSAQQFPDLHSELNLSSLELGDSALYFCASSVRLNTGELFFGEGSRLTVL.

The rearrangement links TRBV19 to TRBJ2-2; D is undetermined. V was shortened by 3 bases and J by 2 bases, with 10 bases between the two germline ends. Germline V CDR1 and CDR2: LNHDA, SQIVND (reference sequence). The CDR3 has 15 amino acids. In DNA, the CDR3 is TGTGCCAGTAGTATGAAGCACCAAAACACCGGGGAGCTGTTTTTT. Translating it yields CASSMKHQNTGELFF.

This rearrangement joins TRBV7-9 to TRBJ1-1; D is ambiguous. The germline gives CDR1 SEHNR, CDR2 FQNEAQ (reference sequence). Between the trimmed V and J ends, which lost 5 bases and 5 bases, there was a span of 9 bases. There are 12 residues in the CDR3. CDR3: CASSLLGTEAFF. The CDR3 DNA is TGTGCCAGCAGCCTGCTGGGGACTGAAGCTTTCTTT.

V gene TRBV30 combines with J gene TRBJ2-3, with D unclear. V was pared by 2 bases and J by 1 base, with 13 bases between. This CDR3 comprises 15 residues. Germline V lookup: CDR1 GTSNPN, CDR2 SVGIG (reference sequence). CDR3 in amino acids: CAWSLLLLRTDTQYF. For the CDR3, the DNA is TGTGCCTGGAGTCTTTTATTATTGCGCACAGATACGCAGTATTTT.